A single sample gave rise to the 7 T cell receptor beta chains below, sequenced in a study of blood T cells in healthy people across ages. A second PCR of about 6 to 12 cycles used a sample-barcoded 5' primer and a J-beta primer mix. TCRdb ran MiXCR on the 5' RACE reads and lists one entry per CDR3 protein. The sample shows 1.5 million to 2 million distinct CDR3 sequences, just under 50% of them seen only once. Source material: blood. The receptor set was obtained from a woman aged 40 to 49 in good health.

On this clonotype itself: Sequence at one end of the junction differs from germline and may be a read error. J is TRBJ1-2 and V is TRBV11-2; D may be TRBD1 (6 bases). The CDR3 loop spans 15 amino acids. The germline V gene encodes CDR1 SGHAT and CDR2 FQNNGV. The CDR3 region is CANSPGQPAYYVYTF. In nucleotides, the CDR3 is TGTGCCAACAGCCCCGGACAGCCTGCTTACTATGTCTACACCTTC.

This clonotype was detected a few times. The rearrangement uses TRBV9 and TRBJ2-1; possible D gene TRBD2, 5 bases. The CDR3 has 14 amino acids. V lost 3 bases to trimming and J lost 4 bases, with 11 bases between them. Germline V lookup: CDR1 SGDLS, CDR2 YYNGEE. In DNA, the CDR3 is TGTGCCAGCAGCGCCCTCGGACTGTACAATGAGCAGTTCTTC. This gives the protein CASSALGLYNEQFF.

The chain recombines TRBV14 with TRBJ1-4; D is uncertain. CDR3 length: 18 residues. Germline CDR1 SGHDN, CDR2 FVKESK. V gave up 0 bases and J gave up 0 bases, with 14 bases separating them. The CDR3: CASSQEKGRFATNEKLFF. DNA of the CDR3: TGTGCCAGCAGCCAAGAAAAAGGACGTTTCGCAACTAATGAAAAACTGTTTTTT. Variable domain in full (rest from reference TRBV14 and TRBJ1-4): EAGVTQFPSHSVIEKGQTVTLRCDPISGHDNLYWYRRVMGKEIKFLLHFVKESKQDESGMPNNRFLAERTGGTYSTLKVQPAELEDSGVYFCASSQEKGRFATNEKLFFGSGTQLSVL.

A few counts support this clonotype. This chain uses TRBV7-2 with TRBJ2-3, with D unresolved. V lost 1 base to trimming and J lost 1 base, with 9 bases between them. Per the germline V gene, CDR1 is SGHTA and CDR2 is FQGNSA. The CDR3 extends over 15 amino acids. The DNA of the CDR3 is TGTGCCAGCAGCTTAGGTTCCCTAGGCACAGATACGCAGTATTTT. Encoded protein: CASSLGSLGTDTQYF. Using reference TRBV7-2 and TRBJ2-3 for the parts outside the CDR3, the full variable domain is GAGVSQSPSNKVTEKGKDVELRCDPISGHTALYWYRQSLGQGLEFLIYFQGNSAPDKSGLPSDRFSAERTGGSVSTLTIQRTQQEDSAVYLCASSLGSLGTDTQYFGPGTRLTVL.

The chain couples TRBV14 to TRBJ2-6; D unclear. CDR1 is SGHDN, CDR2 FVKESK, per germline. The CDR3 is 16 amino acids. V was cut by 0 bases and J by 0 bases, with 6 bases left in between. The CDR3 loop is CASSQDPVSGANVLTF. CDR3 in DNA: TGTGCCAGCAGCCAAGATCCAGTCTCTGGGGCCAACGTCCTGACTTTC.

The CDR3 DNA follows: TGTGCCAGCAGTTCTGAGTTTACAGATACGCAGTATTTT. Translation gives CASSSEFTDTQYF. The chain joins TRBV28 to TRBJ2-3, with no clear D. Per the germline V gene, CDR1 is MDHEN and CDR2 is SYDVKM. The germline V and J ends were trimmed by 4 bases and 3 bases, with 8 bases remaining between them. This CDR3 has 13 residues.

V usage is TRBV6-1 and J usage is TRBJ1-1; D unresolved. The CDR3 consists of 13 residues. V lost 7 bases and J lost 5, with 14 bases in between. CDR1 MNHNS and CDR2 SASEGT come from the germline V gene. As DNA, the CDR3 is TGTGCCAGCACCCCGAGCCCACGAACTGAAGCTTTCTTT. This translates into CASTPSPRTEAFF.